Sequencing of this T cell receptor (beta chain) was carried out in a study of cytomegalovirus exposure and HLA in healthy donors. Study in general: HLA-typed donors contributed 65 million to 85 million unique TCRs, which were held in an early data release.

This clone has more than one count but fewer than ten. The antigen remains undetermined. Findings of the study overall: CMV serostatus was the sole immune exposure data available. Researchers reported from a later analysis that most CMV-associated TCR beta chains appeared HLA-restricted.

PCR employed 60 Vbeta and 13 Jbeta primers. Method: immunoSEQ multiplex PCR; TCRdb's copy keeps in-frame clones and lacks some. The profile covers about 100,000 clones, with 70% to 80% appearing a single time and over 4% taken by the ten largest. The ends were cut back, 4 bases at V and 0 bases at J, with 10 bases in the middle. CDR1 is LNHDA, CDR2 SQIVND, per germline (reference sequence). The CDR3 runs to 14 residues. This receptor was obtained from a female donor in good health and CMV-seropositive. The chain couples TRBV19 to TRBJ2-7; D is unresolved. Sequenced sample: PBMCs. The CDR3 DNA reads TGTGCCAGTAGTACGAAGTCGGGCTCCTACGAGCAGTACTTC. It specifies CASSTKSGSYEQYF.